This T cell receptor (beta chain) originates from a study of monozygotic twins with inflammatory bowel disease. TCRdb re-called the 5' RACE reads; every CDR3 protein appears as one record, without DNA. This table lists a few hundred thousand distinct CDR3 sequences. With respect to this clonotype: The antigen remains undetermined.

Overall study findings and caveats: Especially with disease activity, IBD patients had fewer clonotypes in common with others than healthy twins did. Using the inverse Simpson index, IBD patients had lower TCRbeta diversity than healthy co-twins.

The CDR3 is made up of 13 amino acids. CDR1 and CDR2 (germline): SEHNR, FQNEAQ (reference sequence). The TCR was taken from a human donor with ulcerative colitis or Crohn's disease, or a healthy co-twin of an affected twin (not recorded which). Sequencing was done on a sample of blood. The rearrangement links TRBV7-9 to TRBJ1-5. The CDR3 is CASSFGPSRPQHF.